This T cell receptor (beta chain) emerged from a study of blood T cell repertoires in COVID-19. Study context: Nucleic acid was either cDNA or gDNA, and it came from T cells, B-cell-depleted T cells, or PBMCs.

Original analysis: The authors estimated nucleated cell counts from reference gene primer amplification. TCRdb keeps only in-frame clones here, not all; method: immunoSEQ multiplex PCR. For V, J and clone size, that table is used; D and trimming come from the DNA. Of approximately 96,000 clones in the sample, around 96% are singletons; the top ten hold 3.5% to 5%. The CDR3 totals 14 residues. The V end was cut by 1 base, the J end by 4 bases, with 9 bases between. Germline CDR1 is SGHRS and CDR2 is YFSETQ. In this sample, this clone turned up once. This receptor was obtained from a human donor with active COVID-19. The donor label of this sample is uncertain. Sequenced sample: peripheral blood. The chain has TRBV5-1 and TRBJ2-1; no clear D. The CDR3: CASSLPQVYNEQFF. The CDR3 DNA follows: TGCGCCAGCAGCTTGCCTCAGGTTTACAATGAGCAGTTCTTC. The complete variable domain, with remaining parts taken from reference TRBV5-1 and TRBJ2-1, reads KAGVTQTPRYLIKTRGQQVTLSCSPISGHRSVSWYQQTPGQGLQFLFEYFSETQRNKGNFPGRFSGRQFSNSRSEMNVSTLELGDSALYLCASSLPQVYNEQFFGPGTRLTVL.